This TCR beta chain derives from a study of response to subunit inactivated influenza vaccine (dated by TCRdb to the late 2010s). About the full investigation: Deep quantitative T cell receptor repertoire profiling was used in the study to track responses to a trivalent subunit inactivated influenza vaccine.

Turning to this clonotype: This clone's antigen is unknown. Base qualities were left out, and no much larger clone turns up one base away.

The germline V gene yields MRHNA for CDR1 and SNTAGT for CDR2. CDR3 length: 14 amino acids, cysteine to phenylalanine. Solely the CDR3 DNA is kept, with 42 bases framed from the first base. V and J are truncated by 2 bases and 3 bases respectively, leaving an intervening sequence of 8 bases. Receptors were amplified or captured by RT-PCR. For sequencing, an Illumina HiSeq 2500 was employed. TCRdb trimmed the raw reads at Q25, called clones with MiXCR and kept productive beta chains. CDR3 protein duplicates are merged, each entry listing the most common genes and DNA. This sample has roughly 790,000 distinct CDR3 sequences in its table, and around 20% of those were observed once. Roughly a tenth of the sample is in the top ten clones. Points the paper makes about the study in general: The authors suggested that each seasonal influenza vaccination may recruit only a limited number of new T cells.

Sequences were derived from PBMCs from blood, sampled about 5 days after vaccination. This TCR was recovered from a man aged 50-59 years who received an inactivated influenza vaccine. Donor details come from another sample of the same person, matched by shared clones. This sequence uses TRBV6-4 and TRBJ2-1; the D gene lacks a confident call. Read as DNA, the sequence is TGTGCCAGCAGTGACGGGATGGACTACAATGAGCAGTTCTTC. The translation is CASSDGMDYNEQFF.